Reported below is one T cell receptor (beta chain). MiXCR, run by TCRdb on the RT-PCR reads, gives a single entry per CDR3 protein. This sample yields about 680,000 distinct CDR3 sequences, of which 14% are seen a single time; roughly 4% belongs to the top ten. The sequence came from a female donor in good health, serving as a healthy control. The sequenced sample consisted of memory CD4+ T cells from blood.

CDR3 loop: CASSLEGDYNEQFF. In DNA form, the CDR3 reads TGCGCCAGCAGCTTGGAAGGGGACTACAATGAGCAGTTCTTC. V is TRBV5-1 and J is TRBJ2-1, with a possible D match to TRBD1 (5 bases). This CDR3 has 14 residues. The germline CDR1 and CDR2 sequences are SGHRS and YFSETQ. V was clipped by 0 bases and J by 3 bases, with 7 bases between them.